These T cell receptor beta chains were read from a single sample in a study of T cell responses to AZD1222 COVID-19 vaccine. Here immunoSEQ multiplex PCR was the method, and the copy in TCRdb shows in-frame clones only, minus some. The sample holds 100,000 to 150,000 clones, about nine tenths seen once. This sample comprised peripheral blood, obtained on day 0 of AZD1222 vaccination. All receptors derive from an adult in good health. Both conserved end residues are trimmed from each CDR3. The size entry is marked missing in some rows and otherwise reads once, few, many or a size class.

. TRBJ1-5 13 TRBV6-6 ASSRRDVGNQPQH
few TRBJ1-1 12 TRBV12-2 ASRSWTGNTEAF
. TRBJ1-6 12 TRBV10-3 AISETPDNSPLH
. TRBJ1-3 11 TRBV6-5 ASSRDWGNTIY
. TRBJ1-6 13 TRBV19 ASSPLRQGDSPLH
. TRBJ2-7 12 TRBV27 ASSLGTGRYEQY
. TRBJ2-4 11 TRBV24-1 ATSETGTPVQY
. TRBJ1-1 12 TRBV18 ASSPGRGFTEAF
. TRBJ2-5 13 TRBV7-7 ASSPGTGGFETQY
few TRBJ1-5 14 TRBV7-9 ASTKGGRYGNQPQH
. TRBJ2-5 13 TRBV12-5 ASGLVPTSRKTQY
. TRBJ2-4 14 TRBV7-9 ASSQGGGNAKNIQY
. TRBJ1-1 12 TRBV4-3 ASSQEAGGTEAF
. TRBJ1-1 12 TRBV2 ASSVQTTNTEAF
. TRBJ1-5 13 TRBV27 ASSPRGGSGQPQH
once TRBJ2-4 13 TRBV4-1 ASSQGSGGKNIQY
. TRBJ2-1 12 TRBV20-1 SASSAVSYNEQF
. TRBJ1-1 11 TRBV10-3 AISAGENTEAF
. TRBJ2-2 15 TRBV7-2 ASTLMIGVGSTGELF
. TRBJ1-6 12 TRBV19 ASSIPKGASPLH
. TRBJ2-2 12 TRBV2 ASRRTAGSGELF
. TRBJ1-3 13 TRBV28 ASNPPGRSGNTIY
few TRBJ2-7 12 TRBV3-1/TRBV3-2 ATTRPGVAYEQY
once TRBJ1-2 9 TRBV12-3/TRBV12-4 ASSLGGGYT
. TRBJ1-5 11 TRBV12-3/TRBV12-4 ASSSWYDQPQH
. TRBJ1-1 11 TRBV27 ASSWAGWTEAF
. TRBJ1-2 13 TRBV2 ASSKDRGYDYGYT
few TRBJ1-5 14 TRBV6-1 ASSEAGTGTNQPQH
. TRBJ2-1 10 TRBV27 ASSSSGSEQF
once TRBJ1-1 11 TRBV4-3 ASSPGTGTWAF
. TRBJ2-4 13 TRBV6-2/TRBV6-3 ASSYLRGTKNIQY
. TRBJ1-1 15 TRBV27 ASSLSGQVTMNTEAF
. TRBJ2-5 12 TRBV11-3 ASSLGEGQETQY
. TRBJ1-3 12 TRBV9 ASSTRDSGNTIY
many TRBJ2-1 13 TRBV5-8 ASSLGQGTGDEQF
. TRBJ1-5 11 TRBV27 ASSLQGNQPQH
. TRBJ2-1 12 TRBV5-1 ASSGRGDWDEQF
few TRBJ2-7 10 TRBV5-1 ASSDRAYEQY
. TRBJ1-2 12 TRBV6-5 ASSYSKGNYGYT
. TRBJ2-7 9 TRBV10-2 ASGGDYEQY
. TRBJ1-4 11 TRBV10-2 ATGQAHNEKLF
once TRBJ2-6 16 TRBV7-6 ASSLSAGALPGANVLT
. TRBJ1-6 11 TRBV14 ASSLMGGSPLH
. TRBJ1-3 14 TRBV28 ATQLRGVLSGNTIY
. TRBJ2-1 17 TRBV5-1 ASSLPRGVRGYSYNEQF
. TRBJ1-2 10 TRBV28 ASSLVDYGYT
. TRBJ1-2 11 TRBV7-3 ASSPAGGYGYT
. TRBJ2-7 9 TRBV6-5 ASSRRYEQY
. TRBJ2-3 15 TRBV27 ASSWEGRGVLTDTQY
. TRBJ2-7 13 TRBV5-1 ASSLANAWAYEQY
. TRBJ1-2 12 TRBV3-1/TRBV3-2 ASSQYQGGYGYT
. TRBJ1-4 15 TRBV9 ASSATGTGATMGGLF
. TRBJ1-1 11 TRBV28 ASSSGGNTEAF